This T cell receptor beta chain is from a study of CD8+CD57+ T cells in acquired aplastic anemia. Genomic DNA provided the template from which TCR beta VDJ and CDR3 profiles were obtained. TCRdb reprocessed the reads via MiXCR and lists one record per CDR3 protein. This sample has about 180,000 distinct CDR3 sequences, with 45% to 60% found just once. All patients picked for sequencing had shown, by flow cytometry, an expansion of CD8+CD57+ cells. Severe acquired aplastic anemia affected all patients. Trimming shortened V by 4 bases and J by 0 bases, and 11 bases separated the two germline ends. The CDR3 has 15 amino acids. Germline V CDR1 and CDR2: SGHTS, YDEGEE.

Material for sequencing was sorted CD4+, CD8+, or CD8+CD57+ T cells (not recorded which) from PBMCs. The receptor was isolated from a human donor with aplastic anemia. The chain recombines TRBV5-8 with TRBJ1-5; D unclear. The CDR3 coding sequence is TGTGCCAGCAGCCATGACCGATATAGCAATCAGCCCCAGCATTTT. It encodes CASSHDRYSNQPQHF.